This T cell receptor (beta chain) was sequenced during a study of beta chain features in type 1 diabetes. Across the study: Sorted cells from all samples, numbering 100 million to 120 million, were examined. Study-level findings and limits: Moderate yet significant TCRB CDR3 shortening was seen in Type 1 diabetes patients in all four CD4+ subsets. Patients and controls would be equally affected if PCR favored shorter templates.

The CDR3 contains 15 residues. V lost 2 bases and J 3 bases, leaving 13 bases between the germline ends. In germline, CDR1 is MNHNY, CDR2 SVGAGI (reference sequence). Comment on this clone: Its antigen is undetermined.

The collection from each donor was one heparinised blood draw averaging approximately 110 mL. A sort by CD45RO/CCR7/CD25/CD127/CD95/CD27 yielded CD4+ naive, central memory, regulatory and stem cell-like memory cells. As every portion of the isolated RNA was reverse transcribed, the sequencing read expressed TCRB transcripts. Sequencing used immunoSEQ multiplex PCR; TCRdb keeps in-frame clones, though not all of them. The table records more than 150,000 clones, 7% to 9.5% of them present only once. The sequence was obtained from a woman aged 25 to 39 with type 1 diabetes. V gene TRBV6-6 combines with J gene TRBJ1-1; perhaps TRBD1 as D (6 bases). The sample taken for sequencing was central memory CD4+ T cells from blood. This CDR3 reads CASSYVTGIYTEAFF. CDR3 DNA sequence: TGTGCCAGCAGTTACGTTACAGGGATCTACACTGAAGCTTTCTTT.